The clone carrying this T cell receptor (beta chain) was found a few times. Sequencing used immunoSEQ multiplex PCR; TCRdb keeps in-frame clones, though not all of them. The sample lists around 150,000 clones, around four fifths occurring once. This CDR3 contains 18 residues. Looked up from germline, CDR1 is MDHEN and CDR2 is SYDVKM. J gave up 0 bases and V 2 bases, and 11 bases lay outside the gene matches. The data were obtained in a study of blood T cell repertoires in COVID-19. Sequencing used peripheral blood. The clonotype was recovered from a man between 65 and 85 years old with acute or convalescent COVID-19. V usage is TRBV28 and J usage is TRBJ2-7; 9 bases fit TRBD1. The CDR3 DNA is TGTGCCAGCAGTTTACGGGGTACGTGGGACAGGGCCTCCTACGAGCAGTACTTC. This sequence encodes CASSLRGTWDRASYEQYF.